Measured by frequency, the clone carrying this TCR beta chain is medium-sized. Its specificity is not known. This sample was taken from a study of T cell clusters in autoimmune cytopenias. About 37,500 genome equivalents of blood DNA were amplified for TRB. Multiplex touch-down PCR amplified TRB using TRB-A and TRB-B pools in one tube. Reprocessing the multiplex PCR reads, TCRdb reports a single entry for every CDR3 protein and omits DNA. In all, the sample yields around 5,400 distinct CDR3 sequences. The CDR3 contains 13 residues. In germline, CDR1 is SQVTM, CDR2 ANQGSEA. Study-wide results and limits: Exclusive TRB clusters were almost three-fold more numerous in healthy donors than in active autoimmune hepatitis. TRB repertoire shifts in secondary cytopenia and chronic lymphocytic leukemia mostly reflected lymphoma, not autoimmunity.

Material: peripheral blood. The TCR sequence derives from a human donor with an autoimmune cytopenia or autoimmune hepatitis (not recorded which). The gene calls are TRBV29-1 and TRBJ1-4; TCRdb gives TRBD1 as the D gene, but with no DNA this cannot be confirmed. CDR3 protein: CSAEGQGVEKLFF.